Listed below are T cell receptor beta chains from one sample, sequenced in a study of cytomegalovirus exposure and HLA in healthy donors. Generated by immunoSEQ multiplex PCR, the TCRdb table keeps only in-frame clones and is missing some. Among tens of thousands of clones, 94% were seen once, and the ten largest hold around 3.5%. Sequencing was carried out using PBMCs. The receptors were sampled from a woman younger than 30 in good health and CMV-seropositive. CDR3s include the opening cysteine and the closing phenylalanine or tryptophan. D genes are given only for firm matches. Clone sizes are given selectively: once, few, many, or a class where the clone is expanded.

CDR3nt: TGTGCCAGCAGTCTCCGGGAGACCGGCGGCAATGAGCAGTTCTTC
CDR3aa: CASSLRETGGNEQFF
v_gene: TRBV6-6
j_gene: TRBJ2-1
len: 15
d_gene: -
abundance: -

CDR3nt: TGCGCCAGCAGCTTGTATGGTGGGGCAGGGGGCCGGGGAGATACGCAGTATTTT
CDR3aa: CASSLYGGAGGRGDTQYF
v_gene: TRBV5-1
j_gene: TRBJ2-3
len: 18
d_gene: TRBD1
abundance: -

CDR3nt: TGTGCCAGCAGTGCGGGACAAGCTTATGAAAAACTGTTTTTT
CDR3aa: CASSAGQAYEKLFF
v_gene: TRBV2
j_gene: TRBJ1-4
len: 14
d_gene: -
abundance: -

CDR3nt: TGTGCCAGCACAACGGAGGAGGCTAACTATGGCTACACCTTC
CDR3aa: CASTTEEANYGYTF
v_gene: TRBV18
j_gene: TRBJ1-2
len: 14
d_gene: -
abundance: -

CDR3nt: TGTGCCAGCAGCTTGAGCCCCGGGACTTTCTACGAGCAGTACTTC
CDR3aa: CASSLSPGTFYEQYF
v_gene: TRBV7-2
j_gene: TRBJ2-7
len: 15
d_gene: -
abundance: -

CDR3nt: TGTGCCAGCAGCCCCGGGACAGCGGGGAACACTGAAGCTTTCTTT
CDR3aa: CASSPGTAGNTEAFF
v_gene: TRBV11-3
j_gene: TRBJ1-1
len: 15
d_gene: TRBD1
abundance: -

CDR3nt: TGTGCCAGCAGTCCCACCGGGGACTATGGCTACACCTTC
CDR3aa: CASSPTGDYGYTF
v_gene: TRBV6-6
j_gene: TRBJ1-2
len: 13
d_gene: -
abundance: -

CDR3nt: TGCGCCAGCAGCTTGGATGGGACAGGGGTCACTGAAGCTTTCTTT
CDR3aa: CASSLDGTGVTEAFF
v_gene: TRBV5-1
j_gene: TRBJ1-1
len: 15
d_gene: TRBD1
abundance: once

CDR3nt: TGTGCCAGCAGCTGGACGGGGGACAGGAACACCGGGGAGCTGTTTTTT
CDR3aa: CASSWTGDRNTGELFF
v_gene: TRBV5-5
j_gene: TRBJ2-2
len: 16
d_gene: -
abundance: once

CDR3nt: TGTGCCACCAGCAGAGGGACTAGAACGGATGAGCAGTTCTTC
CDR3aa: CATSRGTRTDEQFF
v_gene: TRBV15
j_gene: TRBJ2-1
len: 14
d_gene: TRBD2
abundance: -

CDR3nt: TGTGCCAGCTCACAAAATGACAGGGGGCGCCAATGCGAGCAGTACTTC
CDR3aa: CASSQNDRGRQCEQYF
v_gene: TRBV18
j_gene: TRBJ2-7
len: 16
d_gene: TRBD1
abundance: -